This note documents a single T cell receptor (beta chain) sequence. What it binds is unknown. The sample has other DNA sequences that encode this CDR3 too. The sample comes from a study of shared clonotypes between healthy human individuals. General observations from the study: Among the subsets, naive ones generally showed larger estimated richness than memory ones. Sequencing depth was expected to influence donor clonotype sharing.

CDR3 length: 14 residues. V was pared by 2 bases and J by 2 bases, with 1 base of the junction left unmatched. CDR1 and CDR2 (germline): SGDLS, YYNGEE. Generated by immunoSEQ multiplex PCR, the TCRdb table keeps only in-frame clones and is missing some. The sample yields roughly 2 million clones, more than 90% seen once. The CD4+ fraction was divided into a CD45RA+ naive subset and a CD45RA-negative memory subset. Sequenced input: naive CD4+ T cells sorted from blood. As for subset: CD45RA+ positively selected. V and J are TRBV9 and TRBJ2-5; 9 bases map to TRBD1. The receptor was isolated from a young man in good health. In nucleotides, the CDR3 is TGTGCCAGCAGCGTCGACAGGGGGCAAGAGACCCAGTACTTC. Encoded protein: CASSVDRGQETQYF.